The present T cell receptor beta chain was sequenced within a study of shared clonotypes between healthy human individuals. The germline V gene encodes CDR1 GTSNPN and CDR2 SVGIG (reference sequence). V was shortened by 1 base and J by 5 bases, with 9 bases between the two germline ends. The CDR3 runs 13 residues. Method: immunoSEQ multiplex PCR; TCRdb's copy keeps in-frame clones and lacks some. The table lists approximately 620,000 clones, about 96% of them singletons. Sequencing was carried out using naive CD4+ T cells sorted from blood. Subset meaning: CD45RA+ positively selected. The receptor's source is a woman aged 25 to 39 in good health. V gene TRBV30 combines with J gene TRBJ2-1, with TRBD2 as a possible D gene (5 bases). The CDR3 spells CAWSGGPHNEQFF. CDR3 bases: TGTGCCTGGAGTGGAGGGCCGCACAATGAGCAGTTCTTC.